A selection of T cell receptor beta chains follows, all from one sample in a study of T cell responses to AZD1222 COVID-19 vaccine. The data were produced by immunoSEQ multiplex PCR, yet TCRdb's version contains in-frame clones alone and is incomplete. The sample yields 60,000 to 75,000 clones, approximately 82% seen once. This specimen consisted of peripheral blood, obtained on day 0 of AZD1222 vaccination. Receptors were obtained from an adult in good health. CDR3s include the opening cysteine and the closing phenylalanine or tryptophan. A D gene is named only where the DNA matches it firmly.

v_gene	j_gene	d_gene	CDR3aa
TRBV10-3	TRBJ1-1	-	CAISESYLGTEAFF
TRBV28	TRBJ1-4	TRBD1	CASSFGSGGGNNEKLFF
TRBV5-1	TRBJ2-2	-	CASSSGQTRGGELFF
TRBV2	TRBJ1-2	TRBD1	CASSEGQGDLHGYTF
TRBV5-8	TRBJ1-4	TRBD1	CASSFMRAGGATNEKLFF
TRBV11-2	TRBJ2-1	TRBD2	CASSELSGRVNEQFF
TRBV18	TRBJ1-1	TRBD1	CASCDREVGYTEAFF
TRBV27	TRBJ1-2	-	CASSKGTSVYGYTF
TRBV19	TRBJ2-2	-	CASSISLVLTGELFF
TRBV24-1	TRBJ2-1	TRBD1	CATSDSAGGRNEQFF
TRBV30	TRBJ2-1	-	CAWSAGSLGNEQFF